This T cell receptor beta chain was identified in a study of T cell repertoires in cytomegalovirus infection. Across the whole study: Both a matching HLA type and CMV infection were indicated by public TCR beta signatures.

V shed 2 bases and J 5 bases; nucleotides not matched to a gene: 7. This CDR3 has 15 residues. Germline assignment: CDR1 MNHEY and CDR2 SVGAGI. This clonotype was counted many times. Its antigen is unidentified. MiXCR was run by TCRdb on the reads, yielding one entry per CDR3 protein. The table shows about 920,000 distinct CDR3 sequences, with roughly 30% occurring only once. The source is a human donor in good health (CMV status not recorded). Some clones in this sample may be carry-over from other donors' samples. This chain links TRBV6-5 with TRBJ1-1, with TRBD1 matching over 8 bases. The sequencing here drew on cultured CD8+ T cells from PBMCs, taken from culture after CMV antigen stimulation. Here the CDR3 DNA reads TGTGCCAGCAGTTACAGCAGGGGGCTGGGGACTGAAGCTTTCTTT. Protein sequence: CASSYSRGLGTEAFF.